The clone carrying this T cell receptor beta chain appeared a few times. Its antigen is unidentified. The data were obtained in a study of blood T cells in healthy people across ages. Study details: Per every two T cells, about one barcoded beta molecule was captured by template switching. Study-wide results and caveats: There was a strong correlation between TCR beta diversity and naive T cell percentage.

A J-beta primer mix and a sample-barcoded 5' primer were used in a second PCR of roughly 6 to 12 cycles. The authors tagged each cDNA molecule using a template-switch adaptor with 12 random nucleotides. Using its own MiXCR run on the 5' RACE reads, TCRdb lists one record per CDR3 protein. The sample gives 800,000 or so distinct CDR3 sequences, less than 80% of which show up once; about 27% is in the top ten. This CDR3 region has 14 residues. V was clipped by 0 bases and J by 2 bases, with 9 bases between them. Germline V gene data show CDR1 as SGHDT and CDR2 as YYEEEE. This TCR was recovered from a man aged 25 to 45 in good health. The sample was blood. The V gene is TRBV5-6, the J gene TRBJ2-7, with D uncertain. CDR3 in DNA: TGTGCCAGCAGCTTGGGTGGAGAAACCTACGAGCAGTACTTC. This encodes CASSLGGETYEQYF.